One TCR beta chain is described in this entry. The CDR3 is 16 residues long. Losses at the gene ends were 4 bases for V and 4 bases for J; bases not matched to a gene: 12. The germline V gene encodes CDR1 SGHNT and CDR2 YYREEE (reference sequence). Assay: immunoSEQ multiplex PCR; the TCRdb copy retains only in-frame clones and omits some. The data show approximately 170,000 clones, almost 85% seen once. These data belong to a study of blood T cell repertoires in COVID-19. Overall study context: Researchers got acute and convalescent COVID-19 samples from the United States, Italy and Spain. T cells, B-cell-depleted T cells, or PBMCs supplied cDNA or gDNA.

Recruited during active infection, patients (from Seattle) were subsequently followed longitudinally. The V gene is TRBV5-4, the J gene TRBJ2-7; 9 bases match TRBD2. The receptor's source is an elderly woman with COVID-19, enrolled during active disease. Sequencing was done on a sample of peripheral blood. The CDR3 coding sequence is TGTGCCAGCAGCCCCTGGTTAGCGGGAGTGGGGTACGAGCAGTACTTC. Translated: CASSPWLAGVGYEQYF.